These 30 T cell receptor beta chains were all obtained from the same sample, sequenced in a study of CD8 T cells in Susac syndrome. Reverse transcription of roughly 0.45 to 1 ug RNA used random hexamers. In TCRdb, the immunoSEQ multiplex PCR reads were re-called with MiXCR into one record per CDR3 protein. The table records fewer than 250,000 distinct CDR3 sequences, roughly 92% of them present only once. Sequences were obtained from CD4+ T cells from PBMCs. These receptor sequences come from a human donor in good health.

The CDR3 spells CATSDNRNNSPLHF. As DNA, the CDR3 is TGTGCCACCAGTGATAATCGGAATAATTCACCCCTCCACTTT. The rearrangement uses TRBV24-1 and TRBJ1-6, with no clear D. Trimming took off 3 bases at V and 5 bases at J, with 7 bases between the two ends. From germline, CDR1 is KGHDR and CDR2 SFDVKD. There are 14 residues in the CDR3.

This rearrangement joins TRBV13 to TRBJ2-1, with 13 bases aligning to TRBD2. Trimming cost V 5 bases and J 8 bases; bases outside gene matches: 30. There are 23 residues in the CDR3. Per germline, CDR1 PRHDT and CDR2 FYEKMQ (reference sequence). The CDR3 protein is CASSSGSNRPSLLTSGGADEQFF. The CDR3 nucleotides read TGTGCCAGCAGCAGTGGGTCCAACCGGCCTTCCCTTTTAACTAGCGGGGGGGCCGATGAGCAGTTCTTC.

The chain joins TRBV3-1 to TRBJ2-5, with D perhaps being TRBD1 or TRBD2 (5 bases each). This CDR3 comprises 15 residues. Germline loops: CDR1 LGHDT, CDR2 YNNKEL (reference sequence). Trimming removed 4 bases from V and 4 bases from J, with 16 bases in between. The CDR3, as DNA: TGTGCCAGCAGCCCGGGACCCTACAATGGAGAGACCCAGTACTTC. It specifies CASSPGPYNGETQYF.

This chain links TRBV19 with TRBJ2-3; D is perhaps TRBD1 or TRBD2 (5 bases each). V dropped 7 bases and J dropped 4 bases, with 18 bases sitting between them. The CDR3 has 15 amino acids. The germline gives CDR1 LNHDA, CDR2 SQIVND (reference sequence). CDR3 protein: CASTPGTGLADTQYF. The CDR3 DNA follows: TGTGCCAGTACCCCAGGGACGGGGCTGGCAGATACGCAGTATTTT. Using reference TRBV19 and TRBJ2-3 for the parts outside the CDR3, the full variable domain is DGGITQSPKYLFRKEGQNVTLSCEQNLNHDAMYWYRQDPGQGLRLIYYSQIVNDFQKGDIAEGYSVSREKKESFPLTVTSAQKNPTAFYLCASTPGTGLADTQYFGPGTRLTVL.

The V call is TRBV29-1, the J call TRBJ1-3; no clear D. This CDR3 has 11 residues. V shed 7 bases and J shed 4 bases, with 8 bases lying between them. Germline V gives CDR1 SQVTM, CDR2 ANQGSEA. CDR3 DNA: TGCAGCGGATTAGTGGGAAACACCATATATTTT. It specifies CSGLVGNTIYF.

The V call is TRBV3-1, the J call TRBJ2-7, with 7 bases aligning to TRBD1. J gave up 4 bases and V 2 bases, and 5 bases lay outside the gene matches. This CDR3 spans 14 amino acids. CDR1 and CDR2 from the germline V gene are LGHDT and YNNKEL (reference sequence). Written as DNA, the CDR3 is TGTGCCAGCAGCCAATCCTTACAGGGGTACGAGCAGTACTTC. It specifies CASSQSLQGYEQYF.

The chain combines TRBV5-1 with TRBJ2-1; TRBD2 agrees at 8 bases. Germline V CDR1 and CDR2: SGHRS, YFSETQ. V shed 4 bases, J shed 2 bases, and the junction held 5 bases outside the gene matches. The CDR3 is 15 amino acids. The CDR3 nucleotides read TGCGCCAGCAGCGGACGACTAGCGCCCTACAATGAGCAGTTCTTC. Amino acids: CASSGRLAPYNEQFF.

The table lists this clonotype with a count of one. This sequence joins TRBV18 and TRBJ1-4; TRBD1 might be the D (5 bases). Trimming pared 4 bases from V and 1 base from J, leaving 10 bases between. The germline CDR1 and CDR2 sequences are KGHSH and LQKENI. The CDR3 loop spans 15 amino acids. The DNA of the CDR3 is TGTGCCAGCTCACTACCAGGGAAAACTAATGAAAAACTGTTTTTT. The encoded protein is CASSLPGKTNEKLFF. The whole variable domain, filled in from reference TRBV18 and TRBJ1-4, reads NAGVMQNPRHLVRRRGQEARLRCSPMKGHSHVYWYRQLPEEGLKFMVYLQKENIIDESGMPKERFSAEFPKEGPSILRIQQVVRGDSAAYFCASSLPGKTNEKLFFGSGTQLSVL.

The rearrangement links TRBV12-3 or TRBV12-4 to TRBJ2-1; 10 nucleotides match TRBD1. Trimming cost V 6 bases and J 5 bases; bases outside gene matches: 4. The CDR3 is made up of 14 amino acids. CDR3 in amino acids: CASRRTGGNNEQFF. DNA of the CDR3: TGTGCCAGCAGACGGACAGGGGGGAACAATGAGCAGTTCTTC.

J is TRBJ2-1 and V is TRBV29-1, with D unclear. The CDR3 extends over 11 amino acids. Looked up from germline, CDR1 is SQVTM and CDR2 is ANQGSEA. V was pared by 1 base and J by 4 bases, with 2 bases between. The CDR3 is CSVEVYNEQFF. Written as DNA, the CDR3 is TGCAGCGTTGAAGTTTACAATGAGCAGTTCTTC.

The chain carries TRBV6-2 or TRBV6-3 and TRBJ1-2; 12 positions match TRBD1. Germline V gene lookup returns CDR1 MNHEY and CDR2 SVGEGT. The CDR3 has 15 amino acids. V gave up 4 bases and J gave up 6 bases; unmatched junction bases: 6. The CDR3 nucleotides are TGTGCCAGCAGTTCAACCGGGACAGGGGGCGATGGCTACACCTTC. The encoded protein is CASSSTGTGGDGYTF.

V gene TRBV20-1 combines with J gene TRBJ2-4; D call uncertain. The germline CDR1 and CDR2 sequences are DFQATT and SNEGSKA (reference sequence). CDR3 length equals 17 residues. V dropped 3 bases and J dropped 0 bases, with 18 bases sitting between them. The DNA for the CDR3 is TGCAGTGCTAGTTGGCCCCATCCGCTGGTAGCCAAAAACATTCAGTACTTC. The encoded protein is CSASWPHPLVAKNIQYF.

The chain employs TRBV28 and TRBJ1-5, with unresolved D. This CDR3 has 12 amino acids. V was clipped by 3 bases and J by 4 bases, with 4 bases between them. Germline V gene sequence: CDR1 MDHEN, CDR2 SYDVKM. The CDR3 sequence: CASSLRNQPQHF. DNA of the CDR3: TGTGCCAGCAGTTTGCGGAATCAGCCCCAGCATTTT.

V gene TRBV7-3 combines with J gene TRBJ2-1, with D perhaps TRBD1 or TRBD2 (5 bases each). CDR1 SGHTA and CDR2 FQGTGA come from the germline V gene. The CDR3 is 15 amino acids. Trimming took off 4 bases at V and 7 bases at J, with 17 bases between the two ends. In DNA, the CDR3 is TGTGCCAGCAGCTCCGCCGGGACGGTGTTTAATGAGCAGTTCTTC. It specifies CASSSAGTVFNEQFF.

The V and J genes are TRBV7-9 and TRBJ1-6, with TRBD1 as a possible D gene (5 bases). The CDR3 is made up of 15 amino acids. The V end was cut by 1 base, the J end by 16 bases, with 20 bases between. Germline CDR1 reads SEHNR; CDR2 reads FQNEAQ (reference sequence). CDR3 DNA sequence: TGTGCCAGCAGCTTAGATTCGACAGTTGGGTTTCCGCTCCACTTT. It is translated as CASSLDSTVGFPLHF.

J is TRBJ2-6 and V is TRBV28; D possibly corresponds to TRBD2 (5 bases). V was cut by 7 bases and J by 0 bases, with 10 bases left in between. Germline CDR1 and CDR2: MDHEN and SYDVKM. The CDR3 is 15 residues long. The CDR3 DNA reads TGTGCCAGCAATGGCGGGCTCTCTGGGGCCAACGTCCTGACTTTC. This sequence encodes CASNGGLSGANVLTF.

The rearrangement uses TRBV27 and TRBJ2-2; D gene unclear. In germline, CDR1 is MNHEY, CDR2 SMNVEV (reference sequence). There are 14 residues in the CDR3. Trimming pared 0 bases from V and 6 bases from J, leaving 8 bases between. Written as DNA, the CDR3 is TGTGCCAGCAGTTTATCGAATCAGGCCGGGGAGCTGTTTTTT. Translation: CASSLSNQAGELFF.

V usage is TRBV4-1 and J usage is TRBJ1-5; no clear D gene. Germline V lookup: CDR1 MGHRA, CDR2 YSYEKL. The CDR3 spans 15 residues. Trimming cost V 5 bases and J 3 bases, with 14 bases left between them. CDR3 DNA sequence: TGCGCCAGCAGCGAACGGGGTGCAAACAATCAGCCCCAGCATTTT. It translates to CASSERGANNQPQHF.

The gene calls are TRBV29-1 and TRBJ1-5; the D gene is possibly TRBD1 (5 bases). In germline, CDR1 is SQVTM, CDR2 ANQGSEA. V was clipped by 4 bases and J by 5 bases, with 12 bases between them. The CDR3 loop spans 13 amino acids. This CDR3 is CSVGAGLDQPQHF. The CDR3 coding sequence is TGCAGCGTTGGGGCAGGGCTTGATCAGCCCCAGCATTTT. Combining the CDR3 with reference TRBV29-1 and TRBJ1-5 gives the whole variable domain SAVISQKPSRDICQRGTSLTIQCQVDSQVTMMFWYRQQPGQSLTLIATANQGSEATYESGFVIDKFPISRPNLTFSTLTVSNMSPEDSSIYLCSVGAGLDQPQHFGDGTRLSIL.

The chain uses TRBV14 and TRBJ1-1; D possibly corresponds to TRBD1 (6 bases). The germline gives CDR1 SGHDN, CDR2 FVKESK. Trimming took off 0 bases at V and 2 bases at J, with 22 bases between the two ends. This CDR3 contains 19 residues. The CDR3 sequence is CASSQDLGQFYGSNTEAFF. In DNA, the CDR3 is TGTGCCAGCAGCCAAGATCTGGGACAATTCTACGGGTCAAACACTGAAGCTTTCTTT.

The V and J genes are TRBV19 and TRBJ2-5; 10 positions agree with TRBD2. The CDR3 spans 17 residues. The V gene end was trimmed by 2 bases and the J gene end by 0 bases; junction bases not matched to a gene: 6. CDR1 and CDR2 (germline): LNHDA, SQIVND (reference sequence). The CDR3 DNA follows: TGTGCCAGTAGTATATGGGGACTAGCGTTGAACCAAGAGACCCAGTACTTC. Amino acid sequence: CASSIWGLALNQETQYF.

CDR3 bases: TGTGCCAGCAGTCCTCCCAATGGGCCCAATGAGCAGTTCTTC. This sequence encodes CASSPPNGPNEQFF. This rearrangement joins TRBV27 to TRBJ2-1; no clear D gene. Trimming pared 5 bases from V and 6 bases from J, leaving 14 bases between. The CDR3 is 14 amino acids. CDR1 and CDR2 from the germline V gene are MNHEY and SMNVEV (reference sequence).

The gene calls are TRBV20-1 and TRBJ2-5, with D possibly matching TRBD2 (5 bases). V lost 3 bases and J lost 2, with 16 bases in between. CDR3 size: 15 residues. Germline assignment: CDR1 DFQATT and CDR2 SNEGSKA (reference sequence). The chain's CDR3 is CSASPLEERQETQYF. CDR3 nucleotide sequence: TGCAGTGCTAGTCCCCTGGAGGAACGGCAAGAGACCCAGTACTTC.

This clonotype was found once. The chain combines TRBV6-5 with TRBJ1-3; the match to TRBD1 covers 8 bases. Trimming removed 0 bases from V and 2 bases from J; junction bases left unmatched: 6. The CDR3 has 17 amino acids. Germline assignment: CDR1 MNHEY and CDR2 SVGAGI. CDR3 protein: CASSYSINRGAGNTIYF. CDR3 coding DNA: TGTGCCAGCAGTTACTCGATAAACAGGGGGGCTGGAAACACCATATATTTT.

The chain joins TRBV4-2 to TRBJ2-5, with a possible D match to TRBD2 (7 bases). The CDR3 length is 14 residues. Germline CDR1 is LGHNA and CDR2 is YNFKEQ. V dropped 0 bases and J dropped 7 bases, with 12 bases sitting between them. CDR3 in amino acids: CASSQETGRGTQYF. The CDR3, as DNA: TGTGCCAGCAGCCAAGAAACAGGGAGGGGGACCCAGTACTTC.

The chain links TRBV5-1 to TRBJ2-1; tentative D call: TRBD1 (5 bases). Germline V gene data show CDR1 as SGHRS and CDR2 as YFSETQ. The CDR3 has 14 amino acids. V lost 5 bases and J lost 0, with 9 bases in between. The CDR3 is CASSQTDSYNEQFF. The DNA for the CDR3 is TGCGCCAGCAGTCAGACAGACTCCTACAATGAGCAGTTCTTC.

This chain links TRBV3-1 with TRBJ2-2, with a possible D match to TRBD1 (6 bases). Per germline, CDR1 LGHDT and CDR2 YNNKEL (reference sequence). This CDR3 spans 18 amino acids. With 4 bases removed from V and 0 bases from J, the gap between germline ends came to 18 bases. CDR3 coding DNA: TGTGCCAGCAGCCGCCTATCTGGGGGCAGGGCGAACACCGGGGAGCTGTTTTTT. Residues: CASSRLSGGRANTGELFF.

The chain employs TRBV30 and TRBJ1-6; D may be TRBD1 (5 bases). Germline CDR1 GTSNPN, CDR2 SVGIG (reference sequence). V dropped 5 bases and J dropped 7 bases, with 12 bases sitting between them. The CDR3 extends over 13 amino acids. This chain's CDR3 is CAWSAGSNSPLHF. CDR3 DNA: TGTGCCTGGTCGGCAGGGTCGAATTCACCCCTCCACTTT.

The CDR3 reads CASSFARRDSPLHF. The CDR3 DNA sequence: TGTGCCAGCAGCTTCGCCAGGAGGGATTCACCCCTCCACTTT. The chain combines TRBV5-4 with TRBJ1-6; D gene uncertain. Trimming pared 2 bases from V and 8 bases from J, leaving 11 bases between. Germline-derived CDR1 and CDR2 are SGHNT and YYREEE (reference sequence). This CDR3 comprises 14 residues.

The chain links TRBV5-4 to TRBJ1-4, with no clear D. Germline CDR1 is SGHNT and CDR2 is YYREEE (reference sequence). Trimming cost V 4 bases and J 8 bases, with 12 bases left between them. The CDR3 runs 13 residues. The CDR3: CASSRVPAEKLFF. CDR3 DNA: TGTGCCAGCAGCCGGGTACCAGCGGAAAAACTGTTTTTT.